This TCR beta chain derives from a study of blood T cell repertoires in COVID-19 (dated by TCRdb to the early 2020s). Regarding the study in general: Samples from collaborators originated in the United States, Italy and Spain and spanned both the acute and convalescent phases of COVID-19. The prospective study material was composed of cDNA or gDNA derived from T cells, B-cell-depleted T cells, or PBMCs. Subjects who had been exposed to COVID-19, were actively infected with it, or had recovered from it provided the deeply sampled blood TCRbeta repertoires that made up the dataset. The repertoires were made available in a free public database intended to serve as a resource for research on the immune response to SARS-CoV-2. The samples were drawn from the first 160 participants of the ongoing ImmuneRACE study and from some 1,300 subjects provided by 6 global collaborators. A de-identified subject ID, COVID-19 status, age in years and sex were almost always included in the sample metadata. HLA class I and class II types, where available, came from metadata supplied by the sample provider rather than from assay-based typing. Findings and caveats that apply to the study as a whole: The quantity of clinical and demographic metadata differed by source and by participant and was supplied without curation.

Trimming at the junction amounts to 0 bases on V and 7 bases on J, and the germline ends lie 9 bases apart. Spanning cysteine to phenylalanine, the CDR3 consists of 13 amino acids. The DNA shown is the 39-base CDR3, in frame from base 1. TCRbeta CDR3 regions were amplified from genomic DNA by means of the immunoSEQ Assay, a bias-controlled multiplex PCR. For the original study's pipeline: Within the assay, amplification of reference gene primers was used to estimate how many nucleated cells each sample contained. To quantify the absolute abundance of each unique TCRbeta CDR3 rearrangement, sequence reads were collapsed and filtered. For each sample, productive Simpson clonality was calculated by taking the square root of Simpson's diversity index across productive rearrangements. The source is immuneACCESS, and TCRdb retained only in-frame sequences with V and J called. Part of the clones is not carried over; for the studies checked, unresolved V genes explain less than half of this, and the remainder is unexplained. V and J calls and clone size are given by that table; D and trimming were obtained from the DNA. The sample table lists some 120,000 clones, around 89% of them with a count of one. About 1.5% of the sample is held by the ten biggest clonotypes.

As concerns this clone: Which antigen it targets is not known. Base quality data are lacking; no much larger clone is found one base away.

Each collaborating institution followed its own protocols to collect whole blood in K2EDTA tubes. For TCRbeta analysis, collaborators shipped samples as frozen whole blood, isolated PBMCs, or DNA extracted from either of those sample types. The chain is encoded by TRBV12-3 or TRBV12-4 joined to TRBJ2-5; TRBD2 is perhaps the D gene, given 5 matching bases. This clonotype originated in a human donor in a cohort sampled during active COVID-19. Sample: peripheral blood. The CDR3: CASSLASAVTQYF. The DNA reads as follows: TGTGCCAGCAGTTTAGCTAGCGCAGTGACCCAGTACTTC.